Presented here are 15 T cell receptor beta chains from one specimen sequenced in a study of graft-versus-host responses after intestinal transplantation. Produced via immunoSEQ multiplex PCR; TCRdb's table is partial and in-frame only. The profile covers roughly 130,000 clones, with around 90% appearing a single time and about 0.18% taken by the ten largest. Their antigens are not known. Material: unstimulated CD4+ T cells sorted from spleen or lymph node cells, obtained before intestinal transplant. All receptors derive from a human donor who received an intestinal transplant.

The chain employs TRBV9 and TRBJ2-7; D is possibly TRBD2 (6 bases). This CDR3 is 16 amino acids long. Trimming removed 0 bases from V and 1 base from J, with 14 bases in between. The germline V gene encodes CDR1 SGDLS and CDR2 YYNGEE. The CDR3 protein is CASSVEGLTSSYEQYF. In DNA, the CDR3 is TGTGCCAGCAGCGTAGAGGGATTGACTAGTTCCTACGAGCAGTACTTC.

The chain uses TRBV27 and TRBJ1-1; TRBD1 matches at 8 bases. CDR1 and CDR2 from the germline V gene are MNHEY and SMNVEV (reference sequence). This CDR3 has 13 residues. The ends lost 6 bases at V and 8 bases at J; junction bases unmatched: 8. CDR3 residues: CASSKPQGAEAFF. The CDR3 DNA follows: TGTGCCAGCAGCAAGCCCCAGGGGGCGGAAGCTTTCTTT.

The V call is TRBV19, the J call TRBJ2-5; D uncertain. The V gene's germline CDR1 is LNHDA and CDR2 SQIVND (reference sequence). The CDR3 covers 16 residues. Trimming cost V 3 bases and J 4 bases, with 18 bases left between them. The CDR3 DNA follows: TGTGCCAGTAGTATTTTCGGCGAGGCGTTTGGAGAGACCCAGTACTTC. It specifies CASSIFGEAFGETQYF.

The chain is built from TRBV7-9 and TRBJ2-1; 8 positions agree with TRBD2. CDR3 length equals 16 residues. Trimming at V came to 4 bases and at J to 2 bases, leaving 7 bases not matched to a gene. Germline V gene sequence: CDR1 SEHNR, CDR2 FQNEAQ (reference sequence). CDR3 DNA sequence: TGTGCCAGCAGCTCGGGGGGGACTACCACCTACAATGAGCAGTTCTTC. Amino acids: CASSSGGTTTYNEQFF.

The J gene is TRBJ2-1, the V gene TRBV29-1; 7 bases fit TRBD2. The CDR3 covers 14 residues. J lost 2 bases, V lost 5 bases, and 6 bases had no gene match. Germline V gives CDR1 SQVTM, CDR2 ANQGSEA. The CDR3 sequence: CSVLTGGPYNEQFF. The DNA for the CDR3 is TGCAGCGTTTTGACGGGAGGACCCTACAATGAGCAGTTCTTC.

The chain carries TRBV19 and TRBJ1-1; possibly TRBD1 for D (5 bases). In germline, CDR1 is LNHDA, CDR2 SQIVND (reference sequence). There are 13 residues in the CDR3. Trimming pared 7 bases from V and 0 bases from J, leaving 9 bases between. CDR3 nucleotides: TGTGCCAGTATGGGGCGTATGAACACTGAAGCTTTCTTT. Translating it yields CASMGRMNTEAFF.

The V call is TRBV9, the J call TRBJ1-1; no definite D call. The germline CDR1 and CDR2 sequences are SGDLS and YYNGEE. This CDR3 spans 14 amino acids. V was clipped by 3 bases and J by 0 bases, with 9 bases between them. The CDR3 reads CASSAKAVNTEAFF. The CDR3 DNA follows: TGTGCCAGCAGCGCCAAGGCTGTGAACACTGAAGCTTTCTTT. Looking up the rest from reference TRBV9 and TRBJ1-1 gives the full variable domain: DSGVTQTPKHLITATGQRVTLRCSPRSGDLSVYWYQQSLDQGLQFLIQYYNGEERAKGNILERFSAQQFPDLHSELNLSSLELGDSALYFCASSAKAVNTEAFFGQGTRLTVV.

The gene calls are TRBV7-9 and TRBJ2-2, with 10 bases lining up with TRBD2. Germline trimming cut 3 bases from V and 6 bases from J; bases unmatched to any gene: 4. The CDR3 is 15 amino acids. Per the germline V gene, CDR1 is SEHNR and CDR2 is FQNEAQ (reference sequence). This CDR3 is CASSFLAGVAGELFF. CDR3 in DNA: TGTGCCAGCAGCTTCCTAGCGGGAGTAGCCGGGGAGCTGTTTTTT.

This clone was seen once. The chain is built from TRBV5-1 and TRBJ2-3; 8 bases are a match to TRBD1. The CDR3 runs 15 residues. The V segment lost 3 bases and the J segment 2 bases; nucleotides outside the gene matches: 5. CDR1 is SGHRS, CDR2 YFSETQ, per germline. The CDR3 sequence is CASSSGQGNTDTQYF. CDR3 sequence (DNA): TGCGCCAGCAGCTCTGGACAGGGAAACACAGATACGCAGTATTTT.

This rearrangement joins TRBV28 to TRBJ2-5; 9 positions match TRBD2. The J call is doubtful: the DNA matches TRBJ2-7 better. The CDR3 is 15 amino acids. Looked up from germline, CDR1 is MDHEN and CDR2 is SYDVKM. The CDR3 reads CASSSYSSGAYEQYF. The CDR3 nucleotides read TGTGCCAGCAGTTCTTATTCTAGCGGGGCCTACGAGCAGTACTTC.

The J gene is TRBJ1-5, the V gene TRBV19; 9 bases agree with TRBD1. With 9 bases clipped from V and 0 bases from J, the junction kept 15 bases outside the gene matches. There are 18 residues in the CDR3. Germline CDR1 reads LNHDA; CDR2 reads SQIVND (reference sequence). CDR3 nucleotides: TGTGCCAGCTCCCTGGCGGACAGGGGCCCACTTAGCAATCAGCCCCAGCATTTT. The encoded protein is CASSLADRGPLSNQPQHF. Variable domain in full (rest from reference TRBV19 and TRBJ1-5): DGGITQSPKYLFRKEGQNVTLSCEQNLNHDAMYWYRQDPGQGLRLIYYSQIVNDFQKGDIAEGYSVSREKKESFPLTVTSAQKNPTAFYLCASSLADRGPLSNQPQHFGDGTRLSIL.

The rearrangement joins TRBV18 to TRBJ2-5; D call uncertain. The CDR3 is 15 amino acids. V shed 4 bases and J shed 0 bases, with 12 bases lying between them. Germline V gene lookup returns CDR1 KGHSH and CDR2 LQKENI. DNA of the CDR3: TGTGCCAGCTCACGCCTCAATCAATACCAAGAGACCCAGTACTTC. Its translation: CASSRLNQYQETQYF.

J is TRBJ2-1 and V is TRBV6-6, with TRBD2 identical over 8 bases. The CDR3 extends over 16 amino acids. The junction had 8 bases not matched to a gene; V was cut back by 2 bases and J by 5 bases. Germline values: CDR1 MNHNY, CDR2 SVGAGI (reference sequence). The CDR3 nucleotides are TGTGCCAGCAGTTACCCGGAGCGGGAGAGCCACAATGAGCAGTTCTTC. Residues: CASSYPERESHNEQFF.

The chain joins TRBV15 to TRBJ2-7; TRBD1 is a possible D gene (5 bases). Per the germline V gene, CDR1 is LNHNV and CDR2 is YYDKDF (reference sequence). With 0 bases removed from V and 6 bases from J, the gap between germline ends came to 15 bases. This CDR3 contains 15 residues. The CDR3, as DNA: TGTGCCACCAGCAGAGATCTGACAGTTACGAGCGAGCAGTACTTC. It translates to CATSRDLTVTSEQYF.

The V and J genes are TRBV19 and TRBJ2-7, with a possible D match to TRBD1 (5 bases). Germline CDR1 is LNHDA and CDR2 is SQIVND (reference sequence). The V gene lost 2 bases and the J gene lost 0 bases, with 8 bases spanning the gap. The length of the CDR3 is 14 residues. CDR3 sequence: CASSISGISYEQYF. The CDR3 DNA follows: TGTGCCAGTAGTATATCAGGGATCTCCTACGAGCAGTACTTC.